This TCR beta chain originates from a study of cytomegalovirus exposure and HLA in healthy donors. J gave up 3 bases and V 4 bases, and 11 bases lay outside the gene matches. Germline loops: CDR1 SGHNT, CDR2 YYREEE (reference sequence). This CDR3 comprises 16 residues. PCR was performed using 60 Vbeta and 13 Jbeta primers. The assay was immunoSEQ multiplex PCR, and TCRdb's table has in-frame clones only and misses some. The table shows about 180,000 clones, with about 80% occurring only once. The receptor was derived from a woman between 45 and 60 years old in good health and CMV-seronegative. Sequenced: PBMCs. The genes are TRBV5-4 and TRBJ1-2; 8 positions match TRBD1. DNA of the CDR3: TGTGCCAGCAGCCCCTCCTCAGGGGGCGCCTACTATGGCTACACCTTC. This codes for CASSPSSGGAYYGYTF. Full variable domain (remainder filled in from reference TRBV5-4 and TRBJ1-2): ETGVTQSPTHLIKTRGQQVTLRCSSQSGHNTVSWYQQALGQGPQFIFQYYREEENGRGNFPPRFSGLQFPNYSSELNVNALELDDSALYLCASSPSSGGAYYGYTFGSGTRLTVV.